This is a list of T cell receptor beta chains from one sample in a study of shared clonotypes between healthy human individuals. Clones were read by immunoSEQ multiplex PCR, and TCRdb kept only the in-frame ones, dropping some. The sample records 2 million to 2.5 million clones, approximately 93% being singletons. Sequenced material: naive CD4+ T cells from PBMCs. These receptors were collected from a man between 18 and 35 years old in good health. Some clones in this sample may be carry-over from other donors' samples. Both conserved end residues are part of each CDR3. Each record gives: CDR3 length, V gene, J gene, D gene, CDR3 protein, CDR3 DNA. A D gene is named only where the DNA matches it firmly.

CDR3 length: 15; V gene: TRBV19; J gene: TRBJ1-5; D gene: .; CDR3 protein: CASSRQDYSNQPQHF; CDR3 DNA: TGTGCCAGTAGCCGACAGGACTATAGCAATCAGCCCCAGCATTTT
CDR3 length: 15; V gene: TRBV5-1; J gene: TRBJ2-7; D gene: TRBD1; CDR3 protein: CASSVGTGLSYEQYF; CDR3 DNA: TGCGCCAGCAGCGTCGGGACAGGCCTCTCCTACGAGCAGTACTTC
CDR3 length: 15; V gene: TRBV27; J gene: TRBJ1-3; D gene: .; CDR3 protein: CASSRTGRAGNTIYF; CDR3 DNA: TGTGCCAGCAGTCGAACAGGGAGGGCTGGAAACACCATATATTTT
CDR3 length: 15; V gene: TRBV2; J gene: TRBJ1-2; D gene: .; CDR3 protein: CASSERLQGLYGYTF; CDR3 DNA: TGTGCCAGCAGTGAGCGCCTACAGGGCCTCTATGGCTACACCTTC
CDR3 length: 15; V gene: TRBV5-1; J gene: TRBJ1-5; D gene: .; CDR3 protein: CASSLGVVGNQPQHF; CDR3 DNA: TGCGCCAGCAGCTTGGGGGTCGTCGGCAATCAGCCCCAGCATTTT
CDR3 length: 15; V gene: TRBV6-5; J gene: TRBJ2-4; D gene: TRBD1; CDR3 protein: CASSRTGDPQNIQYF; CDR3 DNA: TGTGCCAGCAGCCGAACAGGGGACCCCCAAAACATTCAGTACTTC
CDR3 length: 14; V gene: TRBV5-1; J gene: TRBJ2-5; D gene: TRBD1; CDR3 protein: CASTKGAVRETQYF; CDR3 DNA: TGCGCCAGCACAAAGGGGGCGGTGAGGGAGACCCAGTACTTC
CDR3 length: 15; V gene: TRBV19; J gene: TRBJ2-7; D gene: TRBD1; CDR3 protein: CASSSLTGDRNEQYF; CDR3 DNA: TGTGCCAGTAGTAGCCTGACAGGGGACCGAAACGAGCAGTACTTC
CDR3 length: 14; V gene: TRBV18; J gene: TRBJ1-1; D gene: .; CDR3 protein: CASSPGPDQTEAFF; CDR3 DNA: TGTGCCAGCTCACCGGGGCCAGACCAGACTGAAGCTTTCTTT
CDR3 length: 17; V gene: TRBV28; J gene: TRBJ2-2; D gene: TRBD2; CDR3 protein: CASSPGASGSRAGELFF; CDR3 DNA: TGTGCCAGCAGCCCCGGGGCTAGCGGGAGTCGGGCCGGGGAGCTGTTTTTT
CDR3 length: 13; V gene: TRBV5-1; J gene: TRBJ1-2; D gene: .; CDR3 protein: CASSLYTGYGYTF; CDR3 DNA: TGCGCCAGCAGCTTGTATACAGGGTATGGCTACACCTTC
CDR3 length: 15; V gene: TRBV6-1; J gene: TRBJ2-5; D gene: .; CDR3 protein: CASSEDPGRLETQYF; CDR3 DNA: TGTGCCAGCAGTGAAGATCCAGGGCGGCTGGAGACCCAGTACTTC
CDR3 length: 14; V gene: TRBV10-1; J gene: TRBJ2-1; D gene: .; CDR3 protein: CASSRRGVYNEQFF; CDR3 DNA: TGCGCCAGCAGCCGCAGGGGGGTCTACAATGAGCAGTTCTTC
CDR3 length: 15; V gene: TRBV7-3; J gene: TRBJ2-2; D gene: .; CDR3 protein: CASSLLQANTGELFF; CDR3 DNA: TGTGCCAGCAGCTTACTACAGGCGAACACCGGGGAGCTGTTTTTT
CDR3 length: 13; V gene: TRBV2; J gene: TRBJ2-5; D gene: .; CDR3 protein: CASSVPGWETQYF; CDR3 DNA: TGTGCCAGCAGTGTTCCGGGCTGGGAGACCCAGTACTTC
CDR3 length: 11; V gene: TRBV7-9; J gene: TRBJ2-7; D gene: .; CDR3 protein: CASRSRGEQYF; CDR3 DNA: TGTGCCAGCAGATCGAGGGGCGAGCAGTACTTC